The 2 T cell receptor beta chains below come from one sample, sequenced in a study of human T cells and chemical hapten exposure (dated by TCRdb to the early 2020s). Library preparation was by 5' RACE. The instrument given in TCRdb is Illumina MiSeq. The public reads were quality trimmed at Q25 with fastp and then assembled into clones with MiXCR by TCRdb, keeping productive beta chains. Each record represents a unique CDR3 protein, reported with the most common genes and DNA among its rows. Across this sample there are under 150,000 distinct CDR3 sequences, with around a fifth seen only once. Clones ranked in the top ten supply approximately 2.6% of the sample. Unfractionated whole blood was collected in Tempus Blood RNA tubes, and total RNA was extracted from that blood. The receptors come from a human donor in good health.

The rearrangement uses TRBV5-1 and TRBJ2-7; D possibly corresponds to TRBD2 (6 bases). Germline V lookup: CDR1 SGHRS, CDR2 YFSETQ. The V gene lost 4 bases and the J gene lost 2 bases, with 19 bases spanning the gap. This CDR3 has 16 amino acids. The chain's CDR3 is CASSPVGGGTAYEQYF. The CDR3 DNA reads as TGCGCCAGCAGCCCCGTTGGGGGAGGCACCGCCTACGAGCAGTACTTC. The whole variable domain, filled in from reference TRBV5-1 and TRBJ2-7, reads KAGVTQTPRYLIKTRGQQVTLSCSPISGHRSVSWYQQTPGQGLQFLFEYFSETQRNKGNFPGRFSGRQFSNSRSEMNVSTLELGDSALYLCASSPVGGGTAYEQYFGPGTRLTVT.

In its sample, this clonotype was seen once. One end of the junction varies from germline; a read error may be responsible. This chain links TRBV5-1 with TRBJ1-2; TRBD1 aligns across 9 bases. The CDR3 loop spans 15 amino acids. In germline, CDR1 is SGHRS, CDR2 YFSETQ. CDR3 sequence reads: CASSPDPGTGSGDTF. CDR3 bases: TGCGCCAGCAGTCCTGACCCCGGGACAGGGAGTGGCGACACCTTC.